Sequencing of this T cell receptor beta chain was carried out in a study of cytomegalovirus exposure and HLA in healthy donors. Study-level points and caveats: Among donors in an Asian-associated ancestry cluster, a later analysis reportedly found fewer N-insertions than the roughly 700-donor mean. TCR beta sequences numbering under 20,000 were associated with HLA alleles at 0.05 false discovery rate in a later analysis. Sequencing likely generated an artifact that appeared as a cluster of highly shared sequence variants. CMV serostatus was the sole immune exposure information available.

Primers for the PCR totalled 60 Vbeta and 13 Jbeta. Clones were read by immunoSEQ multiplex PCR, and TCRdb kept only the in-frame ones, dropping some. The sample shows about 160,000 clones, more than 80% of them seen only once. As for this clone: Its antigen remains unidentified.

Germline loops: CDR1 SNHLY, CDR2 FYNNEI. V lost 4 bases to trimming and J lost 6 bases, with 13 bases between them. The CDR3 extends over 14 amino acids. This TCR was sampled from a woman aged 18-35 years in good health and CMV-seronegative. The V and J genes are TRBV2 and TRBJ2-1; maybe TRBD2 (5 bases). Sequencing was performed on PBMCs. The DNA of the CDR3 is TGTGCCAGCAGTGTTGAGTGGGAGTCCAATGAGCAGTTCTTC. It encodes CASSVEWESNEQFF.